A selection of T cell receptor beta chains follows, all from one sample in a study of CD8+CD57+ T cells in acquired aplastic anemia. TCRdb reprocessed the reads with MiXCR, giving one entry per CDR3 protein. Of some 180,000 distinct CDR3 sequences in the sample, roughly 60% are singletons; the top ten hold approximately 46%. The sample comprised sorted CD4+, CD8+, or CD8+CD57+ T cells (not recorded which) from PBMCs. The receptors derive from a human donor with aplastic anemia. Both conserved end residues are part of each CDR3. Fields, in order: clone size, D gene, J gene, V gene, CDR3 protein, CDR3 DNA. A D gene is named only where the DNA matches it firmly. Part of the rows lack a size; the others show once, few, many or a class for expanded clones.

abundance: .
d_gene: .
j_gene: TRBJ2-7
v_gene: TRBV15
CDR3aa: CATSQGGGLPYEQYF
CDR3nt: TGTGCCACCAGTCAGGGGGGGGGGCTACCCTACGAGCAGTACTTC

abundance: many
d_gene: .
j_gene: TRBJ2-1
v_gene: TRBV20-1
CDR3aa: CSASRLGGNEQFF
CDR3nt: TGCAGTGCTAGCCGTCTAGGGGGAAATGAGCAGTTCTTC

abundance: .
d_gene: TRBD1
j_gene: TRBJ1-2
v_gene: TRBV24-1
CDR3aa: CATQGEDYGYTF
CDR3nt: TGTGCCACCCAGGGGGAGGACTATGGCTACACCTTC

abundance: many
d_gene: TRBD2
j_gene: TRBJ2-7
v_gene: TRBV7-8
CDR3aa: CASSLETGTRYEQYF
CDR3nt: TGTGCCAGCAGCTTAGAGACCGGGACTAGGTACGAGCAGTACTTC

abundance: .
d_gene: .
j_gene: TRBJ1-5
v_gene: TRBV5-1
CDR3aa: CASSFGGESNQPQHF
CDR3nt: TGCGCCAGCAGCTTCGGAGGAGAGAGCAATCAGCCCCAGCATTTT

abundance: .
d_gene: TRBD2
j_gene: TRBJ2-7
v_gene: TRBV6-1
CDR3aa: CASFVGGSSYEQYF
CDR3nt: TGTGCCAGCTTCGTCGGCGGGAGCTCCTACGAGCAGTACTTC

abundance: .
d_gene: TRBD1
j_gene: TRBJ2-5
v_gene: TRBV7-9
CDR3aa: CASSFLRGQRETQYF
CDR3nt: TGTGCCAGCAGCTTTCTCAGGGGGCAGCGAGAGACCCAGTACTTC

abundance: .
d_gene: .
j_gene: TRBJ2-5
v_gene: TRBV20-1
CDR3aa: CSAGPDYGETQYF
CDR3nt: TGCAGTGCCGGACCCGACTATGGGGAGACCCAGTACTTC

abundance: many
d_gene: .
j_gene: TRBJ1-1
v_gene: TRBV19
CDR3aa: CATSGSRWTEAFF
CDR3nt: TGTGCCACCAGTGGCTCGCGCTGGACTGAAGCTTTCTTT

abundance: .
d_gene: TRBD1
j_gene: TRBJ1-6
v_gene: TRBV10-3
CDR3aa: CAINRDRGINSPLHF
CDR3nt: TGTGCCATCAATAGGGACAGGGGGATTAATTCACCCCTCCACTTT

abundance: many
d_gene: .
j_gene: TRBJ1-4
v_gene: TRBV7-9
CDR3aa: CASSLNEKLFF
CDR3nt: TGTGCCAGCAGCCTTAATGAAAAACTGTTTTTT

abundance: many
d_gene: .
j_gene: TRBJ1-2
v_gene: TRBV5-8
CDR3aa: CAYGEGNYGYTF
CDR3nt: TGTGCCTACGGGGAGGGAAACTATGGCTACACCTTC

abundance: .
d_gene: TRBD2
j_gene: TRBJ2-5
v_gene: TRBV20-1
CDR3aa: CSAASTSAGGQETQYF
CDR3nt: TGCAGTGCCGCCTCTACGTCCGCGGGGGGCCAAGAGACCCAGTACTTC

abundance: many
d_gene: .
j_gene: TRBJ2-7
v_gene: TRBV5-1
CDR3aa: CASSLGQGGHYEQYF
CDR3nt: TGCGCCAGCAGCTTGGGGCAGGGGGGTCACTACGAGCAGTACTTC

abundance: once
d_gene: .
j_gene: TRBJ1-2
v_gene: TRBV9
CDR3aa: CASSVLQGNGYTF
CDR3nt: TGTGCCAGCAGCGTATTACAGGGTAATGGCTACACCTTC

abundance: many
d_gene: TRBD1
j_gene: TRBJ1-3
v_gene: TRBV4-1
CDR3aa: CASSPQGRGRNTIYF
CDR3nt: TGCGCCAGCAGCCCCCAGGGAAGGGGGCGAAACACCATATATTTT

abundance: .
d_gene: TRBD1
j_gene: TRBJ1-1
v_gene: TRBV19
CDR3aa: CASSMGDRTEAFF
CDR3nt: TGTGCCAGTAGTATGGGGGACAGGACTGAAGCTTTCTTT

abundance: .
d_gene: TRBD2
j_gene: TRBJ2-3
v_gene: TRBV7-7
CDR3aa: CASSPGLATDTQYF
CDR3nt: TGTGCTAGCAGCCCCGGACTAGCTACAGATACGCAGTATTTT

abundance: .
d_gene: TRBD1
j_gene: TRBJ2-3
v_gene: TRBV2
CDR3aa: CARDTRTGSDTQYF
CDR3nt: TGTGCTAGAGACACACGGACAGGGTCAGATACGCAGTATTTT

abundance: .
d_gene: .
j_gene: TRBJ2-3
v_gene: TRBV20-1
CDR3aa: CSARGRVGGPSTDTQYF
CDR3nt: TGCAGTGCTAGAGGTCGGGTCGGGGGGCCGAGCACAGATACGCAGTATTTT

abundance: few
d_gene: .
j_gene: TRBJ2-1
v_gene: TRBV7-2
CDR3aa: CASSLGGPELYNEQFF
CDR3nt: TGTGCCAGCAGCTTAGGGGGGCCCGAGCTTTACAATGAGCAGTTCTTC

abundance: .
d_gene: .
j_gene: TRBJ1-3
v_gene: TRBV2
CDR3aa: CASSLRASSGNTIYF
CDR3nt: TGTGCCAGCAGTCTCCGGGCGAGCTCTGGAAACACCATATATTTT

abundance: many
d_gene: .
j_gene: TRBJ2-7
v_gene: TRBV27
CDR3aa: CASSLAAGIYEQYF
CDR3nt: TGTGCCAGCAGTTTGGCCGCAGGGATCTACGAGCAGTACTTC

abundance: .
d_gene: .
j_gene: TRBJ1-6
v_gene: TRBV2
CDR3aa: CASSGGGFANSPLHF
CDR3nt: TGTGCCAGCAGTGGGGGGGGTTTCGCCAATTCACCCCTCCACTTT

abundance: few
d_gene: TRBD1
j_gene: TRBJ2-7
v_gene: TRBV5-1
CDR3aa: CASSNRGSDEQYF
CDR3nt: TGCGCCAGCAGCAACAGGGGGTCGGACGAGCAGTACTTC

abundance: once
d_gene: .
j_gene: TRBJ2-3
v_gene: TRBV2
CDR3aa: CASDVGDNTQYF
CDR3nt: TGTGCCAGCGACGTGGGGGACAATACGCAGTATTTT

abundance: few
d_gene: .
j_gene: TRBJ1-6
v_gene: TRBV19
CDR3aa: CASSSRRGENSPLHF
CDR3nt: TGTGCCAGTAGTTCCCGACGGGGGGAAAATTCACCCCTCCACTTT

abundance: .
d_gene: .
j_gene: TRBJ1-5
v_gene: TRBV7-8
CDR3aa: CASSLRVAQPQHF
CDR3nt: TGTGCCAGCAGCCTCAGGGTGGCTCAGCCCCAGCATTTT

abundance: .
d_gene: TRBD1
j_gene: TRBJ1-3
v_gene: TRBV9
CDR3aa: CASRGQEFGASSGNTIYF
CDR3nt: TGTGCCAGCAGGGGACAGGAATTCGGCGCTAGCTCTGGAAACACCATATATTTT

abundance: many
d_gene: .
j_gene: TRBJ2-3
v_gene: TRBV10-3
CDR3aa: CAISEVGSTDTQYF
CDR3nt: TGTGCCATCAGTGAGGTTGGAAGCACAGATACGCAGTATTTT

abundance: many
d_gene: TRBD2
j_gene: TRBJ2-5
v_gene: TRBV9
CDR3aa: CASSPTDLTSGQETQYF
CDR3nt: TGTGCCAGCAGCCCTACCGATCTCACTAGCGGGCAAGAGACCCAGTACTTC

abundance: .
d_gene: .
j_gene: TRBJ1-3
v_gene: TRBV7-6
CDR3aa: CASRPGDIGNTIYF
CDR3nt: TGTGCCAGCAGGCCCGGGGACATAGGAAACACCATATATTTT

abundance: .
d_gene: .
j_gene: TRBJ1-2
v_gene: TRBV7-2
CDR3aa: CASSSLPLYGYTF
CDR3nt: TGCGCCAGCAGCTCCCTCCCCCTCTATGGCTACACCTTC

abundance: many
d_gene: .
j_gene: TRBJ1-1
v_gene: TRBV5-6
CDR3aa: CASSLGETNTEAFF
CDR3nt: TGTGCCAGCAGCTTGGGGGAGACGAACACTGAAGCTTTCTTT

abundance: .
d_gene: TRBD1
j_gene: TRBJ1-2
v_gene: TRBV5-1
CDR3aa: CASSAQGARTF
CDR3nt: TGCGCCAGCAGCGCCCAGGGGGCGAGAACCTTT

abundance: .
d_gene: TRBD1
j_gene: TRBJ2-7
v_gene: TRBV15
CDR3aa: CATSRQGSYEQYF
CDR3nt: TGTGCCACCAGTCGACAGGGTTCCTACGAGCAGTACTTC

abundance: many
d_gene: .
j_gene: TRBJ2-7
v_gene: TRBV29-1
CDR3aa: CSVGRDGLSYEQYF
CDR3nt: TGCAGCGTGGGCCGGGACGGACTCTCCTACGAGCAGTACTTC

abundance: .
d_gene: .
j_gene: TRBJ2-7
v_gene: TRBV7-3
CDR3aa: CASSSRGGFEQYF
CDR3nt: TGTGCCAGCAGCTCACGCGGGGGCTTCGAGCAGTACTTC

abundance: .
d_gene: TRBD2
j_gene: TRBJ2-7
v_gene: TRBV14
CDR3aa: CASSSGTRAHEQYF
CDR3nt: TGTGCCAGCAGTTCCGGGACTAGAGCTCACGAGCAGTACTTC

abundance: once
d_gene: TRBD2
j_gene: TRBJ2-3
v_gene: TRBV9
CDR3aa: CASSVAPSGGSSYNEQYF
CDR3nt: TGTGCCAGCAGCGTAGCGCCCAGCGGGGGGAGCTCCTACAATGAGCAGTATTTT

abundance: .
d_gene: .
j_gene: TRBJ2-6
v_gene: TRBV19
CDR3aa: CASIVWWGTLGLSGANVLTF
CDR3nt: TGTGCCAGTATCGTTTGGTGGGGGACACTCGGTCTCTCTGGGGCCAACGTCCTGACTTTC

abundance: .
d_gene: .
j_gene: TRBJ2-2
v_gene: TRBV2
CDR3aa: CAIATGTYTGELFF
CDR3nt: TGTGCCATCGCGACCGGGACTTACACCGGGGAGCTGTTTTTT